These T cell receptor beta chains were read from a single sample in a study of T cell responses to AZD1222 COVID-19 vaccine. Assay: immunoSEQ multiplex PCR; the TCRdb copy retains only in-frame clones and omits some. The sample lists about 180,000 clones; approximately 91% were seen once. Source: peripheral blood, taken on day 0 of AZD1222 vaccination. These receptors were collected from an adult in good health. CDR3s leave out the opening cysteine and the closing phenylalanine or tryptophan.

v_gene	j_gene	CDR3aa
TRBV6-5	TRBJ2-5	ASSYATPKGETQY
TRBV27	TRBJ1-4	ASSSYITGQLKLF
TRBV5-5	TRBJ2-2	ASSEGGQRNTGELF
TRBV4-3	TRBJ1-3	ASSQDPPSGNTIY
TRBV29-1	TRBJ2-1	SPERTTRRNEQF
TRBV4-1	TRBJ1-5	ASSQEPGQGSRPQH
TRBV11-3	TRBJ2-2	ASRNRGLGGELF
TRBV28	TRBJ1-1	ASSSRAGWTEAF
TRBV2	TRBJ2-1	ASNQLGSYNEQF
TRBV6-4	TRBJ1-6	ASSDSPGGNSPLH
TRBV19	TRBJ2-1	ATGTSGYNEQF
TRBV7-2	TRBJ2-7	ASGPTGLYEQY
TRBV24-1	TRBJ2-2	ATSRQGMTSPI
TRBV28	TRBJ1-2	ASSLPTNYGYT
TRBV29-1	TRBJ2-1	TILGTGNSYNEQF
TRBV20-1	TRBJ1-5	SASFSRGREQPQH
TRBV10-2	TRBJ1-2	ASSRTLGNRGENYGYT
TRBV12-3/TRBV12-4	TRBJ1-1	ASRTQLRGGAF
TRBV2	TRBJ2-5	ASSGGRSETQY
TRBV30	TRBJ1-2	AGTPGPYNNYGYT
TRBV21-1	TRBJ2-2	ASSKAGGGAATGELF
TRBV5-4	TRBJ2-3	ASSLAGGERDTQY
TRBV6-5	TRBJ2-7	ASTPSGGISYEQY
TRBV10-2	TRBJ1-6	ATGVGPLH
TRBV5-5	TRBJ1-4	ASFLDATNEKLF
TRBV5-8	TRBJ1-5	ASRGQGEPPQH
TRBV5-6	TRBJ1-2	ASSLEHIYGYT
TRBV9	TRBJ2-3	ASSARGSTDTQY
TRBV27	TRBJ2-1	ASSFDRSYNEQF
TRBV5-1	TRBJ1-2	ASSFDSNYGYT
TRBV27	TRBJ1-1	ASSFLAGANTEAF
TRBV2	TRBJ2-7	ASSDWGTNYEQY
TRBV6-5	TRBJ1-2	ASSSGHLNYGYT
TRBV10-2	TRBJ2-1	ASSGGLAGGGEQF
TRBV7-2	TRBJ2-7	ASSPPAYEQY
TRBV5-5	TRBJ1-1	ASSRELGQVNTEAF
TRBV30	TRBJ2-7	AWKGQDYEQY
TRBV19	TRBJ1-1	ASSSLGQGTTEAF
TRBV5-4	TRBJ2-5	ASSRQVGETQY
TRBV6-6	TRBJ2-7	ASRSNSYEQY
TRBV5-1	TRBJ2-7	ASSLVSGEQY
TRBV28	TRBJ1-5	ASSLNGHRPGHNFNQPQH
TRBV10-1	TRBJ1-5	ASSMGAEQPQH